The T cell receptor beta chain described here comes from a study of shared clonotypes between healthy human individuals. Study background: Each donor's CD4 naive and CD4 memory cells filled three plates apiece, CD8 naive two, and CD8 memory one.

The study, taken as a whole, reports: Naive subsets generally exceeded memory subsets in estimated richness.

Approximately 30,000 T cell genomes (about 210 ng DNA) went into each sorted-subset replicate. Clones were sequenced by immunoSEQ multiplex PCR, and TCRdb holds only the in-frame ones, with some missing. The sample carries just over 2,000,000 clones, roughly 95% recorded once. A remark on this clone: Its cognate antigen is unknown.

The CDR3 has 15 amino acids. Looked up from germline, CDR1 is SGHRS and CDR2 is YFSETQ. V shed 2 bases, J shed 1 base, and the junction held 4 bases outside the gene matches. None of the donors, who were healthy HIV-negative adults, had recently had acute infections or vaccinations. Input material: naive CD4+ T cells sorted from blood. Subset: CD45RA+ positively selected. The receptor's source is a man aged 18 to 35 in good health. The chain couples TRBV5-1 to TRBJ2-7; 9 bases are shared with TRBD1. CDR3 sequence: CASSFGTGFSYEQYF. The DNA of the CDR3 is TGCGCCAGCAGCTTCGGGACAGGGTTTTCCTACGAGCAGTACTTC.